These 4 T cell receptor beta chains originate from one sample sequenced in a study of T cell responses to AZD1222 COVID-19 vaccine. Clones were read by immunoSEQ multiplex PCR, and TCRdb kept only the in-frame ones, dropping some. The sample has about 150,000 clones, approximately 90% seen once; the top ten hold about 1.6%. The source material was peripheral blood, sampled 28 days after the second AZD1222 dose. The receptors were gathered from an adult who received the AZD1222 COVID-19 vaccine.

V is TRBV6-5 and J is TRBJ1-1; D not resolved. V lost 8 bases and J 11 bases, leaving 15 bases between the germline ends. The CDR3 contains 11 residues. Per the germline V gene, CDR1 is MNHEY and CDR2 is SVGAGI. The CDR3 protein is CASGYCPTAFF. CDR3 in DNA: TGTGCCAGCGGATACTGTCCTACGGCTTTCTTT.

This CDR3 reads CASSYGGGGHQPQHF. The CDR3 region has the DNA TGTGCCAGCAGTTACGGCGGGGGGGGCCATCAGCCCCAGCATTTT. The chain links TRBV6-5 to TRBJ1-5; D is perhaps TRBD1 (6 bases). The CDR3 totals 15 residues. CDR1 MNHEY and CDR2 SVGAGI come from the germline V gene. V dropped 2 bases and J dropped 5 bases, with 13 bases sitting between them.

The chain carries TRBV4-1 and TRBJ2-7, with 10 bases aligning to TRBD2. Germline CDR1 is MGHRA and CDR2 is YSYEKL. The CDR3 is 15 amino acids. V dropped 1 base and J dropped 3; count of bases not matched to a gene: 3. DNA of the CDR3: TGCGCCAGCAGCCAAGTACTAGCGGGATACTACGAGCAGTACTTC. Protein product: CASSQVLAGYYEQYF.

This chain joins TRBV2 and TRBJ1-1, with 7 positions matching TRBD1. V trimming: 7 bases; J trimming: 6 bases; junction bases outside the gene matches: 8. Germline V gives CDR1 SNHLY, CDR2 FYNNEI. The CDR3 totals 13 residues. CDR3 DNA sequence: TGTGCCAGCAACACATGGGGACAGCCTGAAGCTTTCTTT. The encoded protein is CASNTWGQPEAFF. Complete variable domain (other parts from reference TRBV2 and TRBJ1-1): EPEVTQTPSHQVTQMGQEVILRCVPISNHLYFYWYRQILGQKVEFLVSFYNNEISEKSEIFDDQFSVERPDGSNFTLKIRSTKLEDSAMYFCASNTWGQPEAFFGQGTRLTVV.